Detailed here is one T cell receptor beta chain. This sample stems from a study of T cell repertoires in cytomegalovirus infection. V lost 5 bases to trimming and J lost 5 bases, with 11 bases between them. The CDR3 is 13 residues long. Germline CDR1 SGHVT, CDR2 SQSDAQ. TCRdb ran MiXCR on the reads and lists one entry per CDR3 protein. The profile shows roughly 230,000 distinct CDR3 sequences, about 20% of them singletons. The sample comprised CD8+ T cells from PBMCs. The source of this sequence is a human donor in good health (CMV status not recorded). Some clones in this sample may be carry-over from other donors' samples. The V call is TRBV7-4, the J call TRBJ2-3; D is unresolved. Here the CDR3 DNA reads TGTGCCAGCAGCCCTCCCTGGGTAGATACGCAGTATTTT. Translating gives CASSPPWVDTQYF.